This is a list of T cell receptor beta chains from one sample in a study of sequential checkpoint blockade in melanoma. Sequenced by immunoSEQ multiplex PCR; TCRdb stores in-frame clones only, minus some. Of approximately 26,000 clones in the sample, roughly 80% are singletons; the top ten hold 20% to 25%. The sample consisted of CD8+ T cells sorted from blood (inferred from file names), taken from a patient given nivolumab and ipilimumab in sequence. The receptor set was obtained from a human donor with melanoma. CDR3s include the opening cysteine and the closing phenylalanine or tryptophan. Only part of the rows carry a size: once, few, many, or a class if the clone is expanded.

clone size,V gene,J gene,CDR3 protein
.,TRBV11-2,TRBJ2-7,CASSLGGGGSYEQYF
once,TRBV5-6,TRBJ2-7,CASSLGTGGREQYF
.,TRBV7-9,TRBJ2-7,CASSGEAVVQGRYEQYF
.,TRBV9,TRBJ2-7,CASSLGGPIYEQYF
.,TRBV27,TRBJ1-5,CASSPRGPPQHF
.,TRBV6-1,TRBJ2-2,CATQREITGELFF
once,TRBV27,TRBJ2-5,CASSPTSLQETQYF
.,TRBV28,TRBJ2-7,CASSFEDSSYEQYF
once,TRBV28,TRBJ1-1,CASSLLEIMNTEAFF
.,TRBV5-5,TRBJ2-7,CASSFSVTYEQYF
.,TRBV7-3,TRBJ2-1,CASSKTSLEYNEQFF
.,TRBV27,TRBJ1-3,CASRGGSGNTIYF
once,TRBV11-2,TRBJ1-2,CASSLVQGSAGYTF
.,TRBV4-2,TRBJ2-2,CASSPGLGTGELFF
.,TRBV7-9,TRBJ2-6,CASSPMGGLGANVLTF
.,TRBV30,TRBJ2-3,CAWTRGDTQYF
.,TRBV15,TRBJ2-7,CATSLVGSYEQYF
few,TRBV19,TRBJ2-1,CASSIGQEHEQFF
.,TRBV28,TRBJ2-7,CASSLSGFSYEQYF